This T cell receptor (beta chain) is drawn from a study of cytomegalovirus exposure and HLA in healthy donors. Findings of the study overall: Earlier analysis yielded a pattern in which most TCR beta V segments were productive about 90% or about 30% of the time.

When sampled, the donors appeared nominally healthy, though they likely had unrecorded immune exposures. About this clone: Its antigen is still unknown.

In the PCR, 60 Vbeta and 13 Jbeta primers were used. Using immunoSEQ multiplex PCR, the repertoire was profiled, and TCRdb retains in-frame clones only, with some absent. Of about 160,000 clones listed, less than 85% were seen once; the top ten hold around 6.3%. Trimming at V came to 6 bases and at J to 4 bases, leaving 9 bases not matched to a gene. The CDR3 is made up of 15 amino acids. Germline V lookup: CDR1 ENHRY, CDR2 SYGVKD. The chain recombines TRBV10-3 with TRBJ2-1; the match to TRBD1 covers 7 bases. The clonotype was recovered from a man aged 50-60 years in good health and CMV-seropositive. The sequencing input was PBMCs. CDR3 coding DNA: TGTGCCATCAGGAGGGGGCCAGGGGTGTACAATGAGCAGTTCTTC. It encodes CAIRRGPGVYNEQFF.